The present T cell receptor beta chain was sequenced within a study of blood T cell repertoires in COVID-19. Study overall: Samples taken during acute and convalescent COVID-19 were collected in the United States, Italy and Spain.

CDR3 length equals 14 residues. V lost 1 base to trimming and J lost 5 bases; unmatched junction nucleotides: 1. CDR1 is SGHNT and CDR2 is YYREEE in the germline V gene (reference sequence). TCRdb's copy holds only in-frame clones and misses some; the assay was immunoSEQ multiplex PCR. The sample holds 290,000 or so clones, approximately 90% seen once. Ages ranged from 18 to 89 years, with residence in about two dozen US areas. Among Cohort 3 donors, those recovered had two negative PCRs, clearance, or symptom resolution. The sample was PBMCs or T cells enriched from blood (not recorded which). The chain has TRBV5-4 and TRBJ2-5; TRBD2 matches at 11 bases. This sequence was found in a woman in her 30s who had recovered from COVID-19. Here the CDR3 DNA reads TGTGCCAGCAGCTTGACTAGCGGGAGCGAGACCCAGTACTTC. Residues: CASSLTSGSETQYF.